The rows below give T cell receptor beta chains drawn from one sample of a study of OX40 agonist ivuxolimab in advanced cancers. Here immunoSEQ multiplex PCR was the method, and the copy in TCRdb shows in-frame clones only, minus some. Found here are under 100,000 clones, about 88% of them singletons; the top ten hold roughly 0.7%. The source material was CD4+ or CD8+ T cells sorted from blood, sampled in a trial of the OX40 agonist ivuxolimab. The receptors here all came from an adult with an advanced solid tumor such as melanoma, head and neck, liver or kidney cancer. The CDR3 runs from the conserved cysteine through the conserved F or W. A D gene is named only where the DNA matches it firmly. Clone size is not always given. Where it is, it says once, few, many or a class for expanded clones.

v_call,j_call,d_call,clone_size,cdr3_aa,cdr3_nt
TRBV6-5,TRBJ2-1,TRBD2,NA,CASSRTSGGVEQFF,TGTGCCAGCAGCAGGACTAGCGGGGGGGTTGAGCAGTTCTTC
TRBV27,TRBJ2-1,NA,NA,CASSSSWGSGQFF,TGTGCCAGCAGTTCGTCATGGGGGAGCGGGCAGTTCTTC
TRBV7-8,TRBJ2-7,TRBD1,NA,CASSPTGGAYYEQYF,TGTGCCAGCAGCCCGACAGGGGGCGCGTATTACGAGCAGTACTTC
TRBV12-5,TRBJ2-5,TRBD2,NA,CASGSASGGPGYF,TGTGCTAGTGGTTCGGCTAGCGGGGGTCCCGGGTACTTC
TRBV5-4,TRBJ1-1,NA,NA,CASTPRANTEAFF,TGTGCCAGCACCCCACGAGCGAACACTGAAGCTTTCTTT
TRBV27,TRBJ1-2,TRBD1,NA,CASSLQGGLPNYGYTF,TGTGCCAGCAGTTTACAAGGGGGCCTTCCAAACTATGGCTACACCTTC
TRBV27,TRBJ2-7,TRBD1,NA,CASSSWTGKDEQYF,TGTGCCAGCAGTTCCTGGACAGGGAAAGACGAGCAGTACTTC
TRBV4-2,TRBJ1-1,TRBD1,NA,CASSREGTATLNTEAFF,TGTGCCAGCAGCCGGGAAGGGACAGCAACTTTGAACACTGAAGCTTTCTTT
TRBV9,TRBJ1-2,NA,few,CASNRGMKYGYTF,TGTGCCAGCAACCGAGGGATGAAGTATGGCTACACCTTC
TRBV5-6,TRBJ2-7,NA,NA,CASSTSSYEQYF,TGTGCCAGCAGCACGAGCTCCTACGAGCAGTACTTC
TRBV19,TRBJ1-6,NA,NA,CASSSTGRDSPLHF,TGTGCCAGTAGTTCGACAGGACGGGATTCACCCCTCCACTTT
TRBV9,TRBJ2-7,TRBD2,NA,CASSPGLAGGRYEQYF,TGTGCCAGCAGCCCGGGACTAGCGGGGGGCCGCTACGAGCAGTACTTC
TRBV19,TRBJ1-6,TRBD1,NA,CASSPGQGYSNSPLHF,TGTGCCAGTAGTCCCGGACAGGGGTACTCTAATTCACCCCTCCACTTT
TRBV6-5,TRBJ2-5,NA,NA,CASSYSGGEETQYF,TGTGCCAGCAGTTACTCAGGCGGAGAAGAGACCCAGTACTTC
TRBV11-2,TRBJ1-1,NA,NA,CASSLGGVGTEAFF,TGTGCCAGCAGCTTAGGGGGGGTAGGCACTGAAGCTTTCTTT
TRBV30,TRBJ1-3,TRBD1,NA,CAWSPGQRENTIYF,TGTGCCTGGAGTCCGGGACAGAGAGAAAACACCATATATTTT
TRBV30,TRBJ2-4,TRBD2,NA,CAWSVPKSGRERNIQYF,TGTGCCTGGAGTGTTCCCAAGAGCGGGAGGGAAAGGAACATTCAGTACTTC
TRBV6-5,TRBJ2-1,NA,NA,CASSYSRPPSYNEQFF,TGTGCCAGCAGTTACTCCCGACCCCCATCATACAATGAGCAGTTCTTC
TRBV7-2,TRBJ1-1,TRBD1,once,CASSPLQGGTEAFF,TGTGCCAGCAGCCCTTTACAGGGGGGTACTGAAGCTTTCTTT
TRBV15,TRBJ2-7,NA,NA,CATSPDTQRNEQYF,TGTGCCACCAGCCCAGACACCCAGAGGAACGAGCAGTACTTC
TRBV19,TRBJ1-6,NA,few,CASSIAGLALHF,TGTGCCAGTAGTATTGCGGGCCTTGCCCTCCACTTT
TRBV10-3,TRBJ2-1,NA,NA,CASGGREPDNEQFF,TGTGCCTCCGGGGGGCGGGAGCCCGACAATGAGCAGTTCTTC
TRBV7-8,TRBJ2-7,NA,NA,CASSLAVQGEQYF,TGTGCCAGCAGCTTAGCGGTCCAGGGAGAGCAGTACTTC
TRBV6-1,TRBJ1-2,NA,NA,CASSWGLNYGYTF,TGTGCCAGCAGTTGGGGCCTAAACTATGGCTACACCTTC
TRBV7-9,TRBJ2-2,NA,NA,CASSLGENTGELFF,TGTGCCAGCAGCTTAGGGGAGAACACCGGGGAGCTGTTTTTT
TRBV30,TRBJ2-7,NA,NA,CAWRGFSRYEQYF,TGTGCCTGGAGGGGCTTTTCCCGCTACGAGCAGTACTTC
TRBV15,TRBJ1-4,NA,NA,CATSRVSVNNEKLFF,TGTGCCACCAGCAGAGTGTCAGTGAACAATGAAAAACTGTTTTTT
TRBV28,TRBJ1-2,NA,NA,CATYHRVGGYTF,TGTGCCACCTATCACAGGGTAGGGGGCTACACCTTC
TRBV5-1,TRBJ1-1,NA,NA,CASSLVREAGVAFF,TGCGCCAGCAGCTTGGTGCGTGAGGCGGGCGTAGCTTTCTTT
TRBV6-1,TRBJ1-4,NA,NA,CASSEDPARIGKLFF,TGTGCCAGCAGTGAAGACCCGGCCCGGATCGGAAAACTGTTTTTT
TRBV12-5,TRBJ2-1,TRBD2,NA,CASGLVPLAGPTYNEQFF,TGTGCTAGTGGTTTGGTTCCTCTAGCGGGCCCGACCTACAATGAGCAGTTCTTC
TRBV5-1,TRBJ1-1,TRBD1,NA,CASSRNPTGGHTEAFF,TGCGCCAGCAGCCGAAATCCGACAGGGGGCCACACTGAAGCTTTCTTT
TRBV6-6,TRBJ1-5,NA,NA,CASSTRNQPQHF,TGTGCCAGCAGCACTCGCAATCAGCCCCAGCATTTT
TRBV6-1,TRBJ2-1,NA,NA,CASSDYLGARRQFF,TGTGCCAGCAGTGACTACCTCGGGGCGCGGAGGCAGTTCTTC
TRBV5-1,TRBJ1-1,NA,NA,CASNDGTQNTEAFF,TGCGCCAGCAATGACGGGACCCAGAACACTGAAGCTTTCTTT
TRBV2,TRBJ2-1,NA,NA,CASSLASGWNEQFF,TGTGCCAGCAGTCTAGCGTCGGGTTGGAATGAGCAGTTCTTC
TRBV6-5,TRBJ2-7,NA,NA,CASSFGTAVGEQYF,TGTGCCAGCAGTTTCGGGACTGCAGTAGGAGAGCAGTACTTC
TRBV9,TRBJ1-2,TRBD1,NA,CASSAQGVDYGYTF,TGTGCCAGCAGCGCACAGGGGGTAGACTATGGCTACACCTTC
TRBV7-6,TRBJ2-5,NA,NA,CASSLVGARAETQYF,TGTGCCAGCAGCTTAGTGGGGGCCAGGGCCGAGACCCAGTACTTC
TRBV10-1,TRBJ1-1,TRBD1,NA,CASRGAGTGMKGTEAFF,TGCGCCAGCCGAGGGGCCGGGACAGGGATGAAAGGCACTGAAGCTTTCTTT
TRBV15,TRBJ2-2,NA,NA,CATRGSGELFF,TGTGCCACCAGGGGGTCCGGGGAGCTGTTTTTT
TRBV6-5,TRBJ1-1,NA,NA,CASRGDRSLYTEAFF,TGTGCCAGCAGGGGAGACAGAAGCCTGTACACTGAAGCTTTCTTT
TRBV10-2,TRBJ2-5,NA,NA,CASSLPGGRTQYF,TGCGCCAGCAGTCTCCCTGGGGGGAGGACCCAGTACTTC
TRBV7-9,TRBJ2-7,TRBD2,NA,CASSLGEGQYF,TGTGCCAGCAGCTTAGGGGAGGGGCAGTACTTC
TRBV18,TRBJ2-1,TRBD2,once,CASSPVSGSSYNEQFF,TGTGCCAGCTCACCCGTGAGCGGGAGCTCCTACAATGAGCAGTTCTTC
TRBV19,TRBJ1-6,NA,NA,CATAFSGNSPLHF,TGTGCCACCGCCTTTTCAGGGAACTCACCCCTCCACTTT
TRBV7-2,TRBJ2-1,NA,NA,CASSLVRVHEQFF,TGTGCCAGCAGCTTAGTACGCGTCCATGAGCAGTTCTTC
TRBV19,TRBJ2-7,TRBD1,NA,CASSISGQGAYEQYF,TGTGCCAGTAGTATCTCGGGCCAGGGGGCCTACGAGCAGTACTTC
TRBV6-6,TRBJ2-1,NA,NA,CASSSRDTNEQFF,TGTGCCAGCAGTTCTCGGGACACTAATGAGCAGTTCTTC
TRBV23-1,TRBJ1-5,TRBD1,NA,CASSQRQGGNQPQHF,TGCGCCAGCAGTCAACGACAGGGGGGCAATCAGCCCCAGCATTTT
TRBV27,TRBJ1-1,TRBD1,NA,CASSTRMTGGIAEAFF,TGTGCCAGCAGCACCCGAATGACAGGGGGCATCGCTGAAGCTTTCTTT
TRBV6-1,TRBJ1-1,NA,NA,CASSLRNTEAFF,TGTGCCAGCAGTCTAAGGAACACTGAAGCTTTCTTT
TRBV7-2,TRBJ2-5,NA,NA,CASSLDLETQYF,TGTGCCAGCAGCTTAGATCTAGAGACCCAGTACTTC
TRBV28,TRBJ1-2,NA,NA,CASSSIDPGGNSNYGYTF,TGTGCCAGCAGTTCTATTGACCCGGGGGGCAACAGTAACTATGGCTACACCTTC
TRBV9,TRBJ1-1,NA,once,CASSVDQGRTEAFF,TGTGCCAGCAGCGTAGATCAGGGGCGGACTGAAGCTTTCTTT
TRBV9,TRBJ2-2,NA,NA,CASSVGPPNTGELFF,TGTGCCAGCAGCGTAGGACCGCCGAACACCGGGGAGCTGTTTTTT
TRBV7-2,TRBJ1-2,NA,NA,CASSARLGAYGYTF,TGTGCCAGCAGCGCCAGGTTAGGGGCCTATGGCTACACCTTC
TRBV19,TRBJ2-5,NA,NA,CASSEGGRKETQYF,TGTGCCAGTAGTGAGGGGGGGAGGAAAGAGACCCAGTACTTC
TRBV30,TRBJ1-2,NA,NA,CAWSRDYGYTF,TGTGCCTGGAGTCGAGACTATGGCTACACCTTC
TRBV5-5,TRBJ1-2,NA,NA,CASSLDDSSLNYGYTF,TGTGCCAGCAGCTTGGACGACAGCTCCCTTAACTATGGCTACACCTTC